These 21 T cell receptor beta chains were all obtained from the same sample, sequenced in a study of cytomegalovirus exposure and HLA in healthy donors. The study ran its PCR with 60 Vbeta and 13 Jbeta primers. Only in-frame clones appear in the TCRdb table, and some are missing; sequencing was by immunoSEQ multiplex PCR. The sample lists hundreds of thousands of clones, more than 60% seen once, with approximately 0.22% in the top ten. Sample: PBMCs. The receptors come from a girl aged 2 to 10 in good health and CMV-seronegative.

The J gene is TRBJ1-1, the V gene TRBV12-5, with D hard to call. Trimming stripped 4 bases from V and 9 bases from J, with 12 bases between. The germline CDR1 and CDR2 sequences are LGHNT and FRNRAP. The CDR3 consists of 12 residues. The CDR3 protein is CASGSPVIKAFF. The CDR3 coding sequence is TGTGCTAGTGGTTCCCCCGTTATAAAAGCTTTCTTT.

CDR3 sequence (DNA): TGTGCCAGCAGCTTGGGGGACTGGGCATCCGGGGAGCTGTTTTTT. This sequence encodes CASSLGDWASGELFF. The V gene is TRBV5-4, the J gene TRBJ2-2; D possibly corresponds to TRBD2 (6 bases). The V gene lost 0 bases and the J gene lost 6 bases, with 12 bases spanning the gap. This CDR3 has 15 residues. CDR1 and CDR2 (germline): SGHNT, YYREEE (reference sequence).

In this sample, this clone turned up a few times. This rearrangement joins TRBV5-6 to TRBJ2-7; TRBD1 agrees at 9 bases. The V gene end was trimmed by 4 bases and the J gene end by 5 bases; junction bases not matched to a gene: 10. Germline loops: CDR1 SGHDT, CDR2 YYEEEE. The CDR3 totals 15 residues. The CDR3: CASSASGTGRHEQYF. The CDR3 bases are TGTGCCAGCAGCGCCTCCGGGACAGGGAGGCACGAGCAGTACTTC.

About this clone: Relative to the germline gene, one junction end is altered; a read error may explain this. This sequence joins TRBV7-9 and TRBJ2-3; 10 bases match TRBD2. Germline V lookup: CDR1 SEHNR, CDR2 FQNEAQ (reference sequence). The CDR3 spans 14 residues. The DNA for the CDR3 is TGTGCCAGCAGCCTAGCGGGAGTCGGAGATACGCAGTATTTT. Protein product: CASSLAGVGDTQYF.

The V gene is TRBV30, the J gene TRBJ2-7; tentative D call: TRBD2 (6 bases). From germline, CDR1 is GTSNPN and CDR2 SVGIG (reference sequence). The CDR3 runs 17 residues. Trimming took 5 bases from V and 6 from J, leaving 29 bases between them. Written as DNA, the CDR3 is TGTGCCTGGTGCGCTTCTGGGACTCCATTATTTGCGGGCGAGCAGTACTTC. Amino acids: CAWCASGTPLFAGEQYF. The full variable domain, rest sourced from reference TRBV30 and TRBJ2-7, is SQTIHQWPATLVQPVGSPLSLECTVEGTSNPNLYWYRQAAGRGLQLLFYSVGIGQISSEVPQNLSASRPQDRQFILSSKKLLLSDSGFYLCAWCASGTPLFAGEQYFGPGTRLTVT.

The rearrangement uses TRBV9 and TRBJ2-5; 13 nucleotides match TRBD2. In germline, CDR1 is SGDLS, CDR2 YYNGEE. The J segment lost 1 base and the V segment lost 3 bases, leaving 0 bases of the junction unmatched. This CDR3 spans 15 amino acids. The CDR3 coding sequence is TGTGCCAGCAGCGGGACTAGCGGGGGCCAAGAGACCCAGTACTTC. It is translated as CASSGTSGGQETQYF. Complete variable domain (other parts from reference TRBV9 and TRBJ2-5): DSGVTQTPKHLITATGQRVTLRCSPRSGDLSVYWYQQSLDQGLQFLIQYYNGEERAKGNILERFSAQQFPDLHSELNLSSLELGDSALYFCASSGTSGGQETQYFGPGTRLLVL.

This sequence joins TRBV9 and TRBJ2-1; TRBD2 matches 9 bases. Losses at the gene ends were 1 base for V and 1 base for J; bases not matched to a gene: 3. Germline V gene data show CDR1 as SGDLS and CDR2 as YYNGEE. The CDR3 length is 16 residues. The chain's CDR3 is CASSVSGGPSYNEQFF. In nucleotides, the CDR3 is TGTGCCAGCAGCGTAAGCGGGGGGCCGTCCTACAATGAGCAGTTCTTC.

This chain uses TRBV7-7 with TRBJ2-5, with 9 bases matching TRBD1. In germline, CDR1 is SSHAT, CDR2 FNYEAQ (reference sequence). The CDR3 runs to 15 residues. Trimming removed 5 bases from V and 2 bases from J; junction bases left unmatched: 6. In nucleotides, the CDR3 is TGTGCCAGCAGCCCCCAGACAGGGGGTCAAGAGACCCAGTACTTC. Amino acid sequence: CASSPQTGGQETQYF.

The chain couples TRBV5-1 to TRBJ1-1; TRBD1 agrees at 7 bases. Germline V gene lookup returns CDR1 SGHRS and CDR2 YFSETQ. Trimming removed 4 bases from V and 3 bases from J; junction bases left unmatched: 9. The CDR3 consists of 15 residues. The CDR3 spells CASSPSDRPDTEAFF. CDR3 nucleotides: TGCGCCAGCAGCCCATCGGACAGGCCTGACACTGAAGCTTTCTTT.

This chain uses TRBV29-1 with TRBJ1-5; weak D call: TRBD1 (5 bases). V was cut by 5 bases and J by 11 bases, with 16 bases left in between. The CDR3 is 12 amino acids. Germline V gene sequence: CDR1 SQVTM, CDR2 ANQGSEA. The CDR3 sequence: CSVRGLRGAQHF. The CDR3 bases are TGCAGCGTTCGAGGCCTCCGGGGGGCCCAGCATTTT.

The chain has TRBV10-1 and TRBJ1-3, with 8 bases identical to TRBD1. The CDR3 spans 16 residues. V dropped 4 bases and J dropped 4; count of bases not matched to a gene: 9. Germline V CDR1 and CDR2: WNHNN, SYGVQD (reference sequence). CDR3 nucleotide sequence: TGCGCCAGCAGTGTTCGCGGCAGGGGGCGCGGAAACACCATATATTTT. The encoded protein is CASSVRGRGRGNTIYF.

The chain recombines TRBV5-6 with TRBJ2-3; D ambiguous. Germline lookup yields CDR1 SGHDT and CDR2 YYEEEE. The CDR3 is 15 residues long. With 1 base removed from V and 1 base from J, the gap between germline ends came to 10 bases. CDR3 nucleotide sequence: TGTGCCAGCAGCTTGCGTCTCCGGGGCACAGATACGCAGTATTTT. Its protein is CASSLRLRGTDTQYF.

V is TRBV5-1 and J is TRBJ2-7, with 10 nucleotides matching TRBD2. From germline, CDR1 is SGHRS and CDR2 YFSETQ. The V segment lost 0 bases and the J segment 5 bases; nucleotides outside the gene matches: 8. This CDR3 region has 16 residues. The CDR3 sequence is CASSLAEGLAGDEQYF. In DNA, the CDR3 is TGCGCCAGCAGCTTGGCCGAAGGTCTAGCGGGGGACGAGCAGTACTTC.

V and J are TRBV5-4 and TRBJ1-3; TRBD1 aligns across 8 bases. The junction had 7 bases not matched to a gene; V was cut back by 1 base and J by 4 bases. Germline CDR1 and CDR2: SGHNT and YYREEE (reference sequence). This CDR3 is built from 16 residues. DNA for the CDR3: TGTGCCAGCAGCTTGAACAGGGGGACCGACGGAAACACCATATATTTT. It translates to CASSLNRGTDGNTIYF.

This clone was found once. The chain links TRBV30 to TRBJ1-3, with 7 positions matching TRBD1. V shed 0 bases and J 0 bases; nucleotides not matched to a gene: 5. Germline CDR1 is GTSNPN and CDR2 is SVGIG (reference sequence). The CDR3 totals 16 residues. The CDR3 spells CAWSVGQSRSGNTIYF. The CDR3 nucleotides are TGTGCCTGGAGTGTGGGACAGAGCCGCTCTGGAAACACCATATATTTT.

The V gene is TRBV6-1, the J gene TRBJ1-5; the match to TRBD1 covers 9 bases. Germline loops: CDR1 MNHNS, CDR2 SASEGT. Germline trimming cut 5 bases from V and 7 bases from J; bases unmatched to any gene: 3. The CDR3 has 13 amino acids. CDR3 coding DNA: TGTGCCAGCAGTTCGGGACAGGGACAGCCCCAGCATTTT. Translated, it gives CASSSGQGQPQHF.

The chain employs TRBV5-4 and TRBJ2-3; 12 bases are shared with TRBD2. The germline V gene encodes CDR1 SGHNT and CDR2 YYREEE (reference sequence). The V and J ends lost 0 bases and 3 bases, in that order; junction bases with no gene match: 5. CDR3 length: 17 amino acids. Written as DNA, the CDR3 is TGTGCCAGCAGCTTGGACAGGACTAGCGGGATTACAGATACGCAGTATTTT. Translation gives CASSLDRTSGITDTQYF.

This clone was observed a handful of times. V usage is TRBV12-2 and J usage is TRBJ2-7; the table's TRBD1 call for D was not verified on the DNA. TRBV12-2 is described as a pseudogene. The CDR3 consists of 14 residues. CDR3 protein: CASRLGDRGQKQYF. The DNA of the CDR3 is TGTGCAAGTCGCTTAGGGGACAGGGGGCAAAAGCAGTACTTC.

V and J are TRBV5-4 and TRBJ2-1, with D possibly matching TRBD2 (5 bases). Trimming cost V 4 bases and J 0 bases, with 17 bases left between them. This CDR3 is 17 amino acids long. Germline lookup yields CDR1 SGHNT and CDR2 YYREEE (reference sequence). This CDR3 reads CASSDYSSLSSYNEQFF. The CDR3 DNA is TGTGCCAGCAGCGATTACTCTAGCCTCTCCTCCTACAATGAGCAGTTCTTC. The variable domain in full, completed from reference TRBV5-4 and TRBJ2-1, reads ETGVTQSPTHLIKTRGQQVTLRCSSQSGHNTVSWYQQALGQGPQFIFQYYREEENGRGNFPPRFSGLQFPNYSSELNVNALELDDSALYLCASSDYSSLSSYNEQFFGPGTRLTVL.

The V gene is TRBV5-4, the J gene TRBJ1-1, with 9 nucleotides matching TRBD1. Germline V gene data show CDR1 as SGHNT and CDR2 as YYREEE (reference sequence). The V and J ends lost 4 bases and 6 bases, in that order; junction bases with no gene match: 7. This CDR3 has 14 amino acids. DNA of the CDR3: TGTGCCAGCAGCAAGACCGGGACAGGGTCTGAAGCTTTCTTT. This translates into CASSKTGTGSEAFF. Filled out from reference TRBV5-4 and TRBJ1-1, the complete variable domain reads ETGVTQSPTHLIKTRGQQVTLRCSSQSGHNTVSWYQQALGQGPQFIFQYYREEENGRGNFPPRFSGLQFPNYSSELNVNALELDDSALYLCASSKTGTGSEAFFGQGTRLTVV.

The rearrangement uses TRBV2 and TRBJ1-2; D gene uncertain. Per the germline V gene, CDR1 is SNHLY and CDR2 is FYNNEI. V lost 4 bases and J 7 bases, leaving 19 bases between the germline ends. This CDR3 spans 15 amino acids. CDR3 in DNA: TGTGCCAGCAGTGCTTTGAAGGAGGCAGGCAGTGGCTACACCTTC. This sequence encodes CASSALKEAGSGYTF.